These 8 T cell receptor beta chains came from one sample sequenced in a study of STAT5B mutations in CD4+ large granular lymphocyte leukemia. Profiled with immunoSEQ multiplex PCR; TCRdb holds only in-frame clones, not every one. The sample consists of roughly 29,000 clones, 65% to 85% of them appearing once. Sample: CD4+ T cells from blood buffy coats. The receptor set was obtained from a human donor in good health.

A single count supports this clone. V and J are TRBV19 and TRBJ2-7, with 14 bases matching TRBD2. Germline V gene sequence: CDR1 LNHDA, CDR2 SQIVND (reference sequence). The CDR3 runs 17 residues. V gave up 5 bases and J gave up 0 bases; unmatched junction bases: 6. In DNA form, the CDR3 reads TGTGCCAGTAGTCAGACTAGCGGGAGGGCCGGCTCCTACGAGCAGTACTTC. Its protein product is CASSQTSGRAGSYEQYF.

V is TRBV10-3 and J is TRBJ1-6, with 7 positions matching TRBD1. The J segment lost 10 bases and the V segment lost 2 bases, leaving 5 bases of the junction unmatched. The germline CDR1 and CDR2 sequences are ENHRY and SYGVKD. This CDR3 contains 14 residues. CDR3 in DNA: TGTGCCATCAGTGAGGGTCAACAGGGGTCACCCCTCCACTTT. As protein: CAISEGQQGSPLHF.

The V and J genes are TRBV7-2 and TRBJ2-6; D not certain. From germline, CDR1 is SGHTA and CDR2 FQGNSA. Trimming took off 1 base at V and 0 bases at J, with 4 bases between the two ends. The CDR3 totals 15 residues. For the CDR3, the DNA is TGTGCCAGCAGCTTAGATGACTCTGGGGCCAACGTCCTGACTTTC. Translation: CASSLDDSGANVLTF.

This chain uses TRBV2 with TRBJ1-3; possibly TRBD1 for D (6 bases). V was pared by 3 bases and J by 0 bases, with 9 bases between. Germline CDR1 reads SNHLY; CDR2 reads FYNNEI. The CDR3 covers 15 residues. CDR3 sequence reads: CASSEDSSSGNTIYF. The DNA of the CDR3 is TGTGCCAGCAGTGAGGACAGTTCCTCTGGAAACACCATATATTTT.

V gene TRBV29-1 combines with J gene TRBJ1-3; TRBD1 might be the D (5 bases). Trimming removed 4 bases from V and 0 bases from J, with 10 bases in between. CDR1 and CDR2 from the germline V gene are SQVTM and ANQGSEA. This CDR3 contains 14 residues. The CDR3 sequence: CSVAGLSSGNTIYF. CDR3 bases: TGCAGCGTTGCGGGACTTTCCTCTGGAAACACCATATATTTT.

The chain uses TRBV11-2 and TRBJ2-5, with 9 bases matching TRBD1. The CDR3 runs to 16 residues. From germline, CDR1 is SGHAT and CDR2 FQNNGV. With V trimmed by 5 bases and J by 0 bases, 7 bases remained unmatched. Written as DNA, the CDR3 is TGTGCCAGCAGCCGAGGGACAGGGCCCTACCAAGAGACCCAGTACTTC. Translated, it gives CASSRGTGPYQETQYF.

This CDR3 reads CASSYSPSTNEKLFF. CDR3 nucleotide sequence: TGTGCCAGCAGTTACTCGCCTTCAACTAATGAAAAACTGTTTTTT. The chain recombines TRBV6-5 with TRBJ1-4; D unresolved. The CDR3 spans 15 residues. The germline V gene encodes CDR1 MNHEY and CDR2 SVGAGI. V was trimmed by 0 bases and J by 0 bases, leaving 5 bases between them.

The chain employs TRBV11-2 and TRBJ2-3, with 9 bases that match TRBD2. With 1 base clipped from V and 5 bases from J, the junction kept 7 bases outside the gene matches. The CDR3 length is 16 residues. Germline assignment: CDR1 SGHAT and CDR2 FQNNGV. In nucleotides, the CDR3 is TGTGCCAGCAGCTTAGCGGCGGGGGGGCCGGGAGATACGCAGTATTTT. It yields the protein CASSLAAGGPGDTQYF.